The 13 T cell receptor beta chains presented below share a single source sample, sequenced in a study of identical twins. TCRdb reanalysed the 5' RACE reads using MiXCR and keeps one entry per CDR3 protein. This sample has hundreds of thousands of distinct CDR3 sequences, with roughly 20% found just once. This sample also appeared in a second study, on T cells expressing NK-cell markers.

Source material: PBMCs. The receptors originated from a woman aged 18-30 years in good health.

The chain combines TRBV9 with TRBJ2-2; 7 bases line up with TRBD1. The ends lost 0 bases at V and 2 bases at J; junction bases unmatched: 7. The CDR3 loop spans 17 amino acids. CDR1 SGDLS and CDR2 YYNGEE come from the germline V gene. CDR3 bases: TGTGCCAGCAGCGTAGTCGGACAGGTCGTAAACACCGGGGAGCTGTTTTTT. The encoded protein is CASSVVGQVVNTGELFF.

This rearrangement joins TRBV25-1 to TRBJ2-5, with D possibly called TRBD1 or TRBD2 (6 bases each). V was trimmed by 5 bases and J by 0 bases, leaving 16 bases between them. Per the germline V gene, CDR1 is MGHDK and CDR2 is SYGVNS. The CDR3 consists of 16 residues. The CDR3 nucleotides read TGTGCCAGCAGTTCCCTAGGGGGGCCGTACCAAGAGACCCAGTACTTC. Translating gives CASSSLGGPYQETQYF.

DNA of the CDR3: TGTGCCAGCTCACCACGACAGGGCTCTGGGGCCAACGTCCTGACTTTC. Translated: CASSPRQGSGANVLTF. V gene TRBV18 combines with J gene TRBJ2-6, with 7 positions matching TRBD1. The V segment lost 1 base and the J segment 0 bases; nucleotides outside the gene matches: 0. The V gene's germline CDR1 is KGHSH and CDR2 LQKENI. The CDR3 loop spans 16 amino acids.

This clonotype has more than one count but fewer than ten. The germline gene is not matched at one end of the junction; a read error may be the cause. The V and J genes are TRBV7-9 and TRBJ1-1; D call uncertain. This CDR3 spans 14 amino acids. CDR1 is SEHNR, CDR2 FQNEAQ, per germline (reference sequence). The CDR3 DNA is TGTGCCAGCAGCTTAATCCCCCTGAACGCTGAAGCTTTCTTT. Protein sequence: CASSLIPLNAEAFF.

CDR3 sequence (DNA): TGTGCCATCAGTCCCCCGGGGGGGGGCGCAGCAGATACGCAGTATTTT. It yields the protein CAISPPGGGAADTQYF. The rearrangement uses TRBV10-3 and TRBJ2-3; 8 bases are a match to TRBD2. After removal of 5 bases from V and 4 bases from J, the junction contained 11 bases not matched to a gene. CDR3 length: 16 residues. From germline, CDR1 is ENHRY and CDR2 SYGVKD.

The CDR3 nucleotides are TGTGCCAGCAGTTTATCCTCTTTCACAGATACGCAGTATTTT. As protein: CASSLSSFTDTQYF. The chain joins TRBV27 to TRBJ2-3; D not certain. Germline V gives CDR1 MNHEY, CDR2 SMNVEV (reference sequence). The ends were cut back, 0 bases at V and 2 bases at J, with 6 bases in the middle. The CDR3 contains 14 residues.

V gene TRBV20-1 combines with J gene TRBJ1-2, with TRBD1 identical over 9 bases. The CDR3 length is 13 residues. CDR1 and CDR2 from the germline V gene are DFQATT and SNEGSKA (reference sequence). V trimming: 6 bases; J trimming: 6 bases; junction bases outside the gene matches: 8. DNA of the CDR3: TGCAGTGCCGAACAGGGGGCGGTGGATGGCTACACCTTC. Translation: CSAEQGAVDGYTF.

In its sample, this clonotype was seen many times. V usage is TRBV12-3 or TRBV12-4 and J usage is TRBJ2-1; 8 bases line up with TRBD2. This CDR3 spans 14 amino acids. The junction had 4 bases not matched to a gene; V was cut back by 6 bases and J by 3 bases. The CDR3, as DNA: TGTGCCAGCAGCCCAGCGGGGGACTACAATGAGCAGTTCTTC. This encodes CASSPAGDYNEQFF.

This clonotype occurred many times. The V and J genes are TRBV20-1 and TRBJ2-1; 8 nucleotides agree with TRBD2. CDR1 is DFQATT, CDR2 SNEGSKA, per germline (reference sequence). The CDR3 covers 12 residues. Trimming at V came to 5 bases and at J to 8 bases, leaving 5 bases not matched to a gene. The CDR3 DNA reads TGCAGTGCTTCAGCCGGGGGGGATGAGCAGTTCTTC. This gives the protein CSASAGGDEQFF.

This clonotype was observed a few times. V and J are TRBV18 and TRBJ2-7, with D perhaps being TRBD1 or TRBD2 (5 bases each). V lost 3 bases and J 9 bases, leaving 27 bases between the germline ends. Germline V lookup: CDR1 KGHSH, CDR2 LQKENI. The CDR3 is 17 residues long. As DNA, the CDR3 is TGTGCCAGCTCACCCACTCGTCCGTTGGGGCAGAGGGGTGGGCAGTACTTC. Translated: CASSPTRPLGQRGGQYF.

The rearrangement joins TRBV5-5 to TRBJ1-2; TRBD1 is a possible D gene (6 bases). Germline V lookup: CDR1 SGHKS, CDR2 YYEKEE (reference sequence). The CDR3 length is 15 residues. V was cut by 9 bases and J by 2 bases, with 20 bases left in between. The CDR3 here is CATQNTGSGNYGYTF. The CDR3 DNA is TGTGCCACCCAGAACACAGGGTCCGGGAACTATGGCTACACCTTC. Drawing the rest from reference TRBV5-5 and TRBJ1-2, the complete variable domain is DAGVTQSPTHLIKTRGQQVTLRCSPISGHKSVSWYQQVLGQGPQFIFQYYEKEERGRGNFPDRFSARQFPNYSSELNVNALLLGDSALYLCATQNTGSGNYGYTFGSGTRLTVV.

Ten or more counts support this clonotype. This sequence joins TRBV20-1 and TRBJ2-5; possible D gene TRBD2, 5 bases. Germline-derived CDR1 and CDR2 are DFQATT and SNEGSKA (reference sequence). The CDR3 length is 14 residues. V lost 0 bases and J lost 1, with 9 bases in between. CDR3 bases: TGCAGTGCTAGAGATAGGACTGGCCAAGAGACCCAGTACTTC. Its protein product is CSARDRTGQETQYF.

V usage is TRBV6-2 or TRBV6-3 and J usage is TRBJ2-1, with D possibly matching TRBD2 (6 bases). The CDR3 is made up of 16 amino acids. V was trimmed by 8 bases and J by 9 bases, leaving 26 bases between them. From germline, CDR1 is MNHEY and CDR2 SVGEGT. DNA of the CDR3: TGTGCCAGCCGGAGACCGGGACTCGTCCTAGGAAGTGAGCAGTTCTTC. Translating gives CASRRPGLVLGSEQFF.